The source of this T cell receptor beta chain is a study of blood T cells in healthy people across ages. For the second PCR, which ran for about 7 to 11 cycles, a sample-barcoded 5' primer and a J-beta primer mix were used. From the 5' RACE reads, TCRdb called clonotypes with MiXCR, one entry per CDR3 protein. The sample holds about 1.8 million distinct CDR3 sequences, 40% to 55% seen once. Deletions cut 3 bases from V and 6 bases from J, with 16 bases between. The CDR3 runs 15 residues. Germline-derived CDR1 and CDR2 are SGHRS and YFSETQ. Sequenced: blood. The receptor comes from a woman aged 40 to 50 in good health. The chain joins TRBV5-1 to TRBJ2-1, with D perhaps given as TRBD1 or TRBD2 (7 bases each). DNA for the CDR3: TGCGCCAGCAGCTGGGCAGGGGGGGCCGGCAATGAGCAGTTCTTC. It specifies CASSWAGGAGNEQFF. Full variable domain (remainder filled in from reference TRBV5-1 and TRBJ2-1): KAGVTQTPRYLIKTRGQQVTLSCSPISGHRSVSWYQQTPGQGLQFLFEYFSETQRNKGNFPGRFSGRQFSNSRSEMNVSTLELGDSALYLCASSWAGGAGNEQFFGPGTRLTVL.